This note documents a single T cell receptor beta chain sequence. Here immunoSEQ multiplex PCR was the method, and the copy in TCRdb shows in-frame clones only, minus some. The sample holds over 8,000 clones, more than 70% seen once. The V end lost 2 bases, the J end lost 2 bases, and 13 bases lay between the germline ends. This CDR3 region has 16 residues. The germline V gene encodes CDR1 MNHNS and CDR2 SASEGT. Treatment reported: randomized to nivolumab then ipilimumab (arm A) or the reverse (arm B). Sorted cells were live CD3+CD8+, lacking CD19 and CD56, from PBMCs. These data originate in a study of sequential checkpoint blockade in melanoma. Study-level information: Patients were randomized 1:1 to nivolumab-then-ipilimumab or ipilimumab-then-nivolumab first-line.

Sequences were derived from CD8+ T cells sorted from blood (inferred from file names), sampled from a patient given nivolumab and ipilimumab in sequence. The rearrangement links TRBV6-1 to TRBJ1-5; D might be TRBD1 (6 bases). The clonotype comes from a human donor with melanoma. The CDR3 reads CASSETTGFGNQPQHF. In nucleotides, the CDR3 is TGTGCCAGCAGTGAAACCACAGGGTTCGGCAATCAGCCCCAGCATTTT.